One TCR beta chain is described in this entry. The data are from a study of blood T cell repertoires in COVID-19. Study at large: Acute and convalescent COVID-19 specimens originated in the United States, Italy and Spain. From T cells, B-cell-depleted T cells, or PBMCs came the material, which was cDNA or gDNA.

The CDR3 loop spans 15 amino acids. V was clipped by 1 base and J by 6 bases, with 16 bases between them. Per germline, CDR1 SGHAT and CDR2 FQNNGV. In the authors' methods: Amplification from reference gene primers served as the basis for estimated nucleated cell counts. Produced via immunoSEQ multiplex PCR; TCRdb's table is partial and in-frame only. Clone size and V and J calls were adopted from that table, with D and trimming inferred from the DNA. The sample has some 270,000 clones, around 86% seen once. This sequence originates from a man aged 45-65 years with acute or convalescent COVID-19. The gene calls are TRBV11-2 and TRBJ2-7; D is perhaps TRBD2 (6 bases). Sequenced sample: peripheral blood. The chain's CDR3 is CASSLGRGNHPEQYF. In DNA form, the CDR3 reads TGTGCCAGCAGCTTAGGGCGGGGCAATCATCCCGAGCAGTACTTC.